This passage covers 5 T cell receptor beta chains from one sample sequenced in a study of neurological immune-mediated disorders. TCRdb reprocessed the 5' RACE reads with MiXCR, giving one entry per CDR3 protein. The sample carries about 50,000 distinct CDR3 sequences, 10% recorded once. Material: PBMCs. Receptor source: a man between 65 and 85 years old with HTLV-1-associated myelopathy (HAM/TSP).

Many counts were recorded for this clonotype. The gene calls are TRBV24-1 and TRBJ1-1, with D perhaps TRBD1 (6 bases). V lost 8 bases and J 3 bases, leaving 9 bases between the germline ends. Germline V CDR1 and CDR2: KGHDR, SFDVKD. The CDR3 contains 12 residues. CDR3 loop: CATKGHHTEAFF. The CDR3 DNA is TGTGCCACCAAGGGACACCACACTGAAGCTTTCTTT.

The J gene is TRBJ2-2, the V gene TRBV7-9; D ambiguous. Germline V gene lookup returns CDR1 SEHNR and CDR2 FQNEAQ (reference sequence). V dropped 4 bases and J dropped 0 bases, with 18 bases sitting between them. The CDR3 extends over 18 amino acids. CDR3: CASSSQSVIDTNTGELFF. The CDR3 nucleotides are TGTGCCAGCAGCTCTCAGAGCGTCATTGACACGAACACCGGGGAGCTGTTTTTT.

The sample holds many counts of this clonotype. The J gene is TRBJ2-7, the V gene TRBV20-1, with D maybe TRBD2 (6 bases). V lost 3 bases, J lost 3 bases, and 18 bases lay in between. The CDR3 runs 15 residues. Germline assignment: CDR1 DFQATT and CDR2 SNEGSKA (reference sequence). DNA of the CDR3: TGCAGTGCTAGGGGGGGACGACTATCAATCTACGAGCAGTACTTC. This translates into CSARGGRLSIYEQYF.

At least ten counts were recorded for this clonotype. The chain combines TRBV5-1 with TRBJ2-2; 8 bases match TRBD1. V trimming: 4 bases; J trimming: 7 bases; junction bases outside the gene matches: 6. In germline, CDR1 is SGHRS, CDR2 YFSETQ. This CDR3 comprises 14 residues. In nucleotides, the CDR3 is TGCGCCAGCAGCGGGAGGACAGGGCACGGGGAGCTGTTTTTT. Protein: CASSGRTGHGELFF. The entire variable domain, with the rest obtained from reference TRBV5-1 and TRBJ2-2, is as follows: KAGVTQTPRYLIKTRGQQVTLSCSPISGHRSVSWYQQTPGQGLQFLFEYFSETQRNKGNFPGRFSGRQFSNSRSEMNVSTLELGDSALYLCASSGRTGHGELFFGEGSRLTVL.

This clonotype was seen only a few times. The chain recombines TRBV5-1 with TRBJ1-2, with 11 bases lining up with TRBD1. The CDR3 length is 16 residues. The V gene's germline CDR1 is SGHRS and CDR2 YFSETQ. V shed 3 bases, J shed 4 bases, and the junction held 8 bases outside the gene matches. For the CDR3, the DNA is TGCGCCAGCAGCTCCGGGACAGGGGGGACCGGCTATGGCTACACCTTC. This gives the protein CASSSGTGGTGYGYTF.